This T cell receptor beta chain was identified during a study of blood T cell repertoires in COVID-19. Study-wide context: Specimens from acute and convalescent COVID-19 originated in the United States, Italy and Spain. PBMCs, B-cell-depleted T cells, or T cells provided the cDNA or gDNA that made up the material.

In the authors' workflow: Reference gene primer amplification in the assay estimated nucleated cell counts. Measured with immunoSEQ multiplex PCR; TCRdb has only the in-frame clones, and not every one. The V and J calls and the clone size are those of that table, but D and trimming were determined from the DNA. The table lists 250,000 to 300,000 clones, around 84% of them singletons. The germline gives CDR1 KGHSH, CDR2 LQKENI. The CDR3 has 15 amino acids. Trimming removed 3 bases from V and 0 bases from J, with 9 bases in between. The TCR originated in a man aged 55 to 69 with acute or convalescent COVID-19. Sequenced: peripheral blood. This chain connects TRBV18 to TRBJ1-3; D is unclear. This CDR3 reads CASSPYGSSGNTIYF. The CDR3 DNA sequence: TGTGCCAGCTCACCTTATGGTAGCTCTGGAAACACCATATATTTT. Full variable domain (rest looked up from reference TRBV18 and TRBJ1-3): NAGVMQNPRHLVRRRGQEARLRCSPMKGHSHVYWYRQLPEEGLKFMVYLQKENIIDESGMPKERFSAEFPKEGPSILRIQQVVRGDSAAYFCASSPYGSSGNTIYFGEGSWLTVV.